These 26 T cell receptor beta chains originate from one sample sequenced in a study of OX40 agonist ivuxolimab in advanced cancers. Method: immunoSEQ multiplex PCR; TCRdb's copy keeps in-frame clones and lacks some. The table includes about 25,000 clones, about 86% detected once. The source was CD4+ or CD8+ T cells sorted from blood, collected in a trial of the OX40 agonist ivuxolimab. The receptors shown here come from an adult with an advanced solid tumor such as melanoma, head and neck, liver or kidney cancer.

This chain links TRBV5-1 with TRBJ2-7; possibly TRBD2 for D (5 bases). Germline CDR1 is SGHRS and CDR2 is YFSETQ. The CDR3 is 19 amino acids. V shed 3 bases and J shed 3 bases, with 28 bases lying between them. CDR3 residues: CASSSNPAADGMRDYEQYF. CDR3 DNA sequence: TGCGCCAGCAGCTCAAATCCAGCAGCCGATGGTATGAGGGACTACGAGCAGTACTTC.

The J gene is TRBJ2-7, the V gene TRBV29-1, with 10 positions matching TRBD2. The V and J ends lost 6 bases and 6 bases, in that order; junction bases with no gene match: 8. The CDR3 contains 13 residues. CDR1 and CDR2 from the germline V gene are SQVTM and ANQGSEA. This chain's CDR3 is CSVLAGGIGEQYF. The CDR3 coding sequence is TGCAGCGTCTTAGCGGGAGGAATTGGCGAGCAGTACTTC.

The chain links TRBV6-6 to TRBJ2-1, with D hard to call. V lost 1 base and J 9 bases, leaving 13 bases between the germline ends. The CDR3 has 14 amino acids. Germline CDR1 MNHNY, CDR2 SVGAGI (reference sequence). The CDR3 loop is CASSYLETVPEQFF. CDR3 in DNA: TGTGCCAGCAGTTACTTAGAGACTGTCCCTGAGCAGTTCTTC.

This rearrangement joins TRBV27 to TRBJ2-5; D might be TRBD2 (6 bases). The germline V gene encodes CDR1 MNHEY and CDR2 SMNVEV (reference sequence). Trimming left V 6 bases short and J 2 bases short, with 13 bases between. The CDR3 sequence is 14 residues long. The CDR3 DNA follows: TGTGCCAGCAGCTTTGATGGGGGGCAAGAGACCCAGTACTTC. It codes for CASSFDGGQETQYF.

This sequence joins TRBV29-1 and TRBJ1-2, with D possibly TRBD1 on 6 matching bases. Germline V gene sequence: CDR1 SQVTM, CDR2 ANQGSEA. V was trimmed by 3 bases and J by 3 bases, leaving 8 bases between them. This CDR3 spans 12 amino acids. The CDR3 DNA is TGCAGCGTTGACAGGGGTTACTATGGCTACACCTTC. It encodes CSVDRGYYGYTF.

The chain employs TRBV18 and TRBJ2-1, with 12 bases identical to TRBD2. The CDR3 length is 16 residues. From germline, CDR1 is KGHSH and CDR2 LQKENI. The ends lost 6 bases at V and 4 bases at J; junction bases unmatched: 7. As DNA, the CDR3 is TGTGCCAGCTCGCCTAGCGGGGGGGCAGGGTACAATGAGCAGTTCTTC. Translating it yields CASSPSGGAGYNEQFF.

The chain uses TRBV27 and TRBJ2-7, with D perhaps TRBD1 (6 bases). CDR1 is MNHEY, CDR2 SMNVEV, per germline (reference sequence). The CDR3 totals 13 residues. Trimming left V 5 bases short and J 1 base short, with 9 bases between. The CDR3 loop reads CASSQGISYEQYF. Written as DNA, the CDR3 is TGTGCCAGCAGTCAGGGGATATCCTACGAGCAGTACTTC.

V gene TRBV5-1 combines with J gene TRBJ1-2, with a weak D call TRBD1 (5 bases). The CDR3 has 12 amino acids. Deletions cut 0 bases from V and 6 bases from J, with 6 bases between. In germline, CDR1 is SGHRS, CDR2 YFSETQ. The CDR3 DNA reads as TGCGCCAGCAGCTTGGCAGGGAATGGCTACACCTTC. Its translation: CASSLAGNGYTF.

The V and J genes are TRBV11-2 and TRBJ1-5; no reliable D call. CDR3 length: 13 amino acids. From germline, CDR1 is SGHAT and CDR2 FQNNGV. Trimming pared 1 base from V and 6 bases from J, leaving 7 bases between. CDR3 residues: CASSLGVAQPQHF. CDR3 bases: TGTGCCAGCAGCTTAGGGGTAGCTCAGCCCCAGCATTTT.

The chain links TRBV30 to TRBJ2-7, with D possibly matching TRBD2 (5 bases). The V gene lost 7 bases and the J gene lost 3 bases, with 13 bases spanning the gap. Germline V gene lookup returns CDR1 GTSNPN and CDR2 SVGIG (reference sequence). There are 12 residues in the CDR3. CDR3 region: CALLGWDYEQYF. In nucleotides, the CDR3 is TGTGCCTTACTAGGTTGGGACTACGAGCAGTACTTC.

The chain is built from TRBV29-1 and TRBJ2-4; tentative D call: TRBD2 (5 bases). CDR3 length: 14 residues. Germline V gene data show CDR1 as SQVTM and CDR2 as ANQGSEA. V lost 0 bases to trimming and J lost 6 bases, with 12 bases between them. The DNA of the CDR3 is TGCAGCGTTGAAGACGCCGGGGTCCGAAACATTCAGTACTTC. Residues: CSVEDAGVRNIQYF.

V usage is TRBV4-2 and J usage is TRBJ2-5; 8 bases agree with TRBD2. The trim removed 0 bases at V and 5 bases at J, leaving 17 bases unmatched. CDR1 and CDR2 from the germline V gene are LGHNA and YNFKEQ. The CDR3 contains 19 residues. Here the CDR3 DNA reads TGTGCCAGCAGCCAAGATCGGACTGAACGGGAGGGCCTTACGGAGACCCAGTACTTC. Its protein product is CASSQDRTEREGLTETQYF.

The genes are TRBV29-1 and TRBJ2-2, with D hard to call. V was clipped by 8 bases and J by 3 bases, with 10 bases between them. Germline V gene sequence: CDR1 SQVTM, CDR2 ANQGSEA. The CDR3 is made up of 12 amino acids. CDR3 region: CSLRRDTGELFF. DNA for the CDR3: TGCAGCCTGAGACGGGACACCGGGGAGCTGTTTTTT.

This chain joins TRBV9 and TRBJ2-7, with 10 positions matching TRBD1. This CDR3 has 15 amino acids. Trimming at V came to 3 bases and at J to 5 bases, leaving 8 bases not matched to a gene. Germline V lookup: CDR1 SGDLS, CDR2 YYNGEE. CDR3 sequence (DNA): TGTGCCAGCAGCGCCCAGGGACAGGGGAGGGACGAGCAGTACTTC. Its protein product is CASSAQGQGRDEQYF.

This rearrangement joins TRBV5-8 to TRBJ2-1; the D gene is possibly TRBD1 (6 bases). The ends were cut back, 3 bases at V and 4 bases at J, with 8 bases in the middle. Germline CDR1 and CDR2: SGHTS and YDEGEE. The CDR3 length is 13 residues. CDR3: CASSSTGYNEQFF. The DNA of the CDR3 is TGTGCCAGCAGCTCGACAGGTTACAATGAGCAGTTCTTC.

This clone was found a few times. The V gene is TRBV5-4, the J gene TRBJ2-5, with a tentative D call TRBD2 (7 bases). Germline loops: CDR1 SGHNT, CDR2 YYREEE (reference sequence). The V end was cut by 1 base, the J end by 2 bases, with 15 bases between. The CDR3 is made up of 16 amino acids. Written as DNA, the CDR3 is TGTGCCAGCAGCTTGAGATCGGGGGGCTCTCAAGAGACCCAGTACTTC. Residues: CASSLRSGGSQETQYF.

This clone came up a few times. The chain is built from TRBV18 and TRBJ2-3; D is unclear. Trimming stripped 4 bases from V and 0 bases from J, with 8 bases between. The V gene's germline CDR1 is KGHSH and CDR2 LQKENI. This CDR3 is 14 amino acids long. CDR3 in amino acids: CASSLLASTDTQYF. Written as DNA, the CDR3 is TGTGCCAGCTCACTCCTGGCTAGCACAGATACGCAGTATTTT.

The chain joins TRBV27 to TRBJ1-5; no definite D call. The CDR3 runs 15 residues. The V gene lost 0 bases and the J gene lost 4 bases, with 10 bases spanning the gap. Germline CDR1 reads MNHEY; CDR2 reads SMNVEV (reference sequence). The chain's CDR3 is CASSLSKASNQPQHF. CDR3 DNA sequence: TGTGCCAGCAGTTTATCGAAGGCAAGTAATCAGCCCCAGCATTTT.

This chain connects TRBV5-1 to TRBJ2-7; D is unresolved. The V end lost 4 bases, the J end lost 7 bases, and 12 bases lay between the germline ends. Per germline, CDR1 SGHRS and CDR2 YFSETQ. The CDR3 consists of 12 residues. Written as DNA, the CDR3 is TGCGCCAGCAGCCCCGGGTCAATAGAGCAGTACTTC. Protein: CASSPGSIEQYF.

The chain has TRBV6-5 and TRBJ2-7; tentative D call: TRBD1 (6 bases). This CDR3 is 15 amino acids long. Germline V gene data show CDR1 as MNHEY and CDR2 as SVGAGI. The V end lost 6 bases, the J end lost 0 bases, and 15 bases lay between the germline ends. CDR3 sequence reads: CASSYRDLGSYEQYF. The CDR3, as DNA: TGTGCCAGCAGCTACAGGGATTTGGGCTCCTACGAGCAGTACTTC.

The sample holds one count of this clone. The chain couples TRBV7-9 to TRBJ1-2, with TRBD1 matching 7 bases. V lost 4 bases, J lost 1 base, and 6 bases stayed unmatched. There are 15 residues in the CDR3. Germline V gives CDR1 SEHNR, CDR2 FQNEAQ (reference sequence). CDR3 amino acids: CASSSTGTDNYGYTF. The CDR3 DNA reads TGTGCCAGCAGCTCCACCGGGACAGATAACTATGGCTACACCTTC.

In this sample, this clone turned up once. V usage is TRBV11-2 and J usage is TRBJ2-4; D gene ambiguous. The CDR3 covers 12 residues. Trimming removed 1 base from V and 11 bases from J, with 9 bases in between. CDR1 is SGHAT, CDR2 FQNNGV, per germline. Here the CDR3 reads CASSLAGELQYF. The CDR3 DNA follows: TGTGCCAGCAGCTTAGCAGGAGAACTTCAGTACTTC. Full variable domain (rest looked up from reference TRBV11-2 and TRBJ2-4): EAGVAQSPRYKIIEKRQSVAFWCNPISGHATLYWYQQILGQGPKLLIQFQNNGVVDDSQLPKDRFSAERLKGVDSTLKIQPAKLEDSAVYLCASSLAGELQYFGAGTRLSVL.

The J gene is TRBJ2-7, the V gene TRBV4-1, with D tentatively TRBD2 (6 bases). CDR3 length: 15 residues. V shed 1 base and J shed 1 base, with 11 bases lying between them. The germline V gene encodes CDR1 MGHRA and CDR2 YSYEKL. The CDR3 DNA is TGCGCCAGCAGCCAAGTTGATAGCGGATCCTACGAGCAGTACTTC. Translation: CASSQVDSGSYEQYF.

The count of this clone is one. V and J are TRBV4-1 and TRBJ2-7; D is unresolved. The CDR3 totals 15 residues. Germline V lookup: CDR1 MGHRA, CDR2 YSYEKL. V was trimmed by 0 bases and J by 2 bases, leaving 11 bases between them. The CDR3 DNA follows: TGCGCCAGCAGCCAAGAAGATGGAGTACCCTACGAGCAGTACTTC. It codes for CASSQEDGVPYEQYF.

The count of this clone is one. The chain has TRBV9 and TRBJ2-7; D might be TRBD1 (5 bases). Germline CDR1 SGDLS, CDR2 YYNGEE. CDR3 length equals 15 residues. V was clipped by 0 bases and J by 0 bases, with 10 bases between them. The CDR3 sequence: CASSVGGTSSYEQYF. The CDR3 nucleotides read TGTGCCAGCAGCGTAGGGGGCACCAGCTCCTACGAGCAGTACTTC.

V gene TRBV5-6 combines with J gene TRBJ1-2; D is unclear. V lost 0 bases to trimming and J lost 8 bases, with 11 bases between them. The CDR3 is 13 residues long. Germline loops: CDR1 SGHDT, CDR2 YYEEEE. Here the CDR3 reads CASSLGGLGGYTF. The CDR3 bases are TGTGCCAGCAGCTTGGGAGGGTTAGGAGGCTACACCTTC.